This T cell receptor (beta chain) was sequenced in a study of blood T cell repertoires in COVID-19. Measured with immunoSEQ multiplex PCR; TCRdb has only the in-frame clones, and not every one. In the table there are some 150,000 clones, more than 75% of which are singletons. This clone was observed once. Sequencing input: peripheral blood. This TCR was sampled from a human donor in a cohort sampled during active COVID-19.

The chain's CDR3 is CASSQEVSGRNTGELFF. The CDR3 bases are TGTGCCAGCAGCCAAGAAGTAAGCGGGAGGAACACCGGGGAGCTGTTTTTT. V is TRBV4-2 and J is TRBJ2-2, with 8 bases fitting TRBD2. The CDR3 runs 17 residues. Germline CDR1 reads LGHNA; CDR2 reads YNFKEQ. V lost 0 bases, J lost 1 base, and 4 bases stayed unmatched.